The 30 T cell receptor beta chains given below trace back to one sample, sequenced in a study of cytomegalovirus exposure and HLA in healthy donors. This PCR relied on a set of 60 Vbeta primers and 13 Jbeta primers. Profiling relied on immunoSEQ multiplex PCR, and the TCRdb table lists in-frame clones only, not all of them. The profile shows about 160,000 clones, roughly 79% of them singletons. Sequenced material: PBMCs. These receptors all come from a man aged 25 to 40 in good health and CMV-seronegative.

The chain couples TRBV5-1 to TRBJ2-7; D is unclear. In germline, CDR1 is SGHRS, CDR2 YFSETQ. Trimming shortened V by 4 bases and J by 0 bases, and 17 bases separated the two germline ends. The CDR3 has 16 amino acids. The CDR3 DNA follows: TGCGCCAGCAGCCCCCCTTCACCCGAGGTCTCCTACGAGCAGTACTTC. Protein sequence: CASSPPSPEVSYEQYF.

CDR3 in DNA: TGTGCCTGGAGTGGAGAATATAGCAATCAGCCCCAGCATTTT. Translation: CAWSGEYSNQPQHF. The chain employs TRBV30 and TRBJ1-5; D not resolved. Trimming shortened V by 1 base and J by 0 bases, and 7 bases separated the two germline ends. CDR3 length equals 14 residues. The germline CDR1 and CDR2 sequences are GTSNPN and SVGIG (reference sequence).

The chain is built from TRBV7-3 and TRBJ2-1; 10 positions match TRBD2. The CDR3 has 14 amino acids. V lost 5 bases to trimming and J lost 7 bases; unmatched junction nucleotides: 5. Germline CDR1 SGHTA, CDR2 FQGTGA. This chain's CDR3 is CASSGAGGLNEQFF. Here the CDR3 DNA reads TGTGCCAGCAGCGGAGCGGGGGGGCTTAATGAGCAGTTCTTC.

In its sample, this clone was seen once. CDR3 bases: TGCGCCAGCGTGTCAAGGACAGGGGAAGGCTACACCTTC. Translating gives CASVSRTGEGYTF. The genes are TRBV4-1 and TRBJ1-2; 9 nucleotides align to TRBD1. This CDR3 has 13 amino acids. The germline gives CDR1 MGHRA, CDR2 YSYEKL. V gave up 8 bases and J gave up 8 bases; unmatched junction bases: 9.

The CDR3 here is CASSSWDRGATNEKLFF. DNA of the CDR3: TGCGCCAGCAGCAGTTGGGACAGGGGGGCAACTAATGAAAAACTGTTTTTT. The J gene is TRBJ1-4, the V gene TRBV5-1; 11 positions match TRBD1. J lost 0 bases, V lost 4 bases, and 5 bases had no gene match. CDR1 and CDR2 (germline): SGHRS, YFSETQ. The CDR3 has 17 amino acids.

The chain joins TRBV27 to TRBJ2-5; weak D call: TRBD2 (6 bases). The end of the DNA is better explained by TRBJ2-7, so the J call may be wrong. The germline gives CDR1 MNHEY, CDR2 SMNVEV (reference sequence). This CDR3 is 13 amino acids long. This chain's CDR3 is CASSFTGVNEQYF. Here the CDR3 DNA reads TGTGCCAGCAGTTTTACGGGGGTGAACGAGCAGTACTTC.

This chain joins TRBV28 and TRBJ2-7; 7 nucleotides agree with TRBD2. The germline gives CDR1 MDHEN, CDR2 SYDVKM. This CDR3 contains 14 residues. The junction had 9 bases not matched to a gene; V was cut back by 7 bases and J by 3 bases. The CDR3 DNA sequence: TGTGCCAGCACCCCACCGGGGGGTCTCTACGAGCAGTACTTC. Translated: CASTPPGGLYEQYF.

This chain uses TRBV2 with TRBJ1-5, with D tentatively TRBD1 (6 bases). The germline CDR1 and CDR2 sequences are SNHLY and FYNNEI. The CDR3 length is 14 residues. V lost 7 bases and J lost 1, with 11 bases in between. The CDR3 bases are TGTGCCAGCACCCGGGACATAAGCAATCAGCCCCAGCATTTT. The encoded protein is CASTRDISNQPQHF.

This chain links TRBV19 with TRBJ2-4, with 11 bases lining up with TRBD1. The germline V gene encodes CDR1 LNHDA and CDR2 SQIVND (reference sequence). The CDR3 runs to 14 residues. J gave up 7 bases and V 4 bases, and 3 bases lay outside the gene matches. This chain's CDR3 is CASSTGQGVNIQYF. CDR3 nucleotide sequence: TGTGCCAGTAGTACGGGACAGGGGGTGAACATTCAGTACTTC.

The chain uses TRBV27 and TRBJ2-7; D gene unclear. The CDR3 has 13 amino acids. Germline assignment: CDR1 MNHEY and CDR2 SMNVEV (reference sequence). V shed 3 bases and J shed 3 bases, with 9 bases lying between them. DNA for the CDR3: TGTGCCAGCAGTTTTACACCCGTCTACGAGCAGTACTTC. Protein product: CASSFTPVYEQYF.

This chain joins TRBV19 and TRBJ1-5; TRBD1 might be the D (6 bases). The germline gives CDR1 LNHDA, CDR2 SQIVND (reference sequence). The CDR3 totals 15 residues. Deletions cut 0 bases from V and 3 bases from J, with 9 bases between. The CDR3 protein is CASSIEGQPNQPQHF. The CDR3 nucleotides are TGTGCCAGTAGTATAGAAGGACAGCCCAATCAGCCCCAGCATTTT.

This chain joins TRBV27 and TRBJ1-6; 7 bases match TRBD1. V lost 7 bases to trimming and J lost 6 bases; unmatched junction nucleotides: 6. Germline assignment: CDR1 MNHEY and CDR2 SMNVEV (reference sequence). The CDR3 spans 14 residues. The CDR3 loop reads CASTSGQINSPLHF. The DNA for the CDR3 is TGTGCCAGCACCTCGGGACAGATTAATTCACCCCTCCACTTT.

For this clone: The sample holds other DNA sequences that translate to the same CDR3. V and J are TRBV7-9 and TRBJ1-2, with TRBD1 matching over 7 bases. CDR1 and CDR2 from the germline V gene are SEHNR and FQNEAQ (reference sequence). The CDR3 length is 11 residues. The ends lost 5 bases at V and 9 bases at J; junction bases unmatched: 3. DNA for the CDR3: TGTGCCAGCAGCCCGGGACAGAGCTACACCTTC. Its protein is CASSPGQSYTF.

This chain uses TRBV4-1 with TRBJ2-7; 10 nucleotides agree with TRBD2. Germline CDR1 MGHRA, CDR2 YSYEKL. J lost 5 bases, V lost 3 bases, and 4 bases had no gene match. This CDR3 has 14 amino acids. The CDR3 sequence: CASSQLAGVDEQYF. The CDR3 region has the DNA TGCGCCAGCAGCCAGCTAGCGGGAGTAGACGAGCAGTACTTC.

This clone has just one count. This chain joins TRBV10-3 and TRBJ2-1; 10 nucleotides agree with TRBD2. CDR3 length: 15 residues. The V gene's germline CDR1 is ENHRY and CDR2 SYGVKD. Losses at the gene ends were 4 bases for V and 4 bases for J; bases not matched to a gene: 4. CDR3 amino acids: CAISGLAGEYNEQFF. Here the CDR3 DNA reads TGTGCCATCAGTGGCCTAGCGGGGGAATACAATGAGCAGTTCTTC.

This chain links TRBV9 with TRBJ1-1; 8 nucleotides agree with TRBD1. The CDR3 is 15 residues long. Unmatched junction bases numbered 9, after V lost 6 bases and J lost 2 bases. The germline V gene encodes CDR1 SGDLS and CDR2 YYNGEE. The CDR3 nucleotides read TGTGCCAGCAATCCGACAGGGGTTTTAAACACTGAAGCTTTCTTT. Translation: CASNPTGVLNTEAFF.

This sequence joins TRBV6-6 and TRBJ1-4, with D tentatively TRBD1 (5 bases). The CDR3 loop spans 15 amino acids. V was clipped by 10 bases and J by 2 bases, with 17 bases between them. The V gene's germline CDR1 is MNHNY and CDR2 SVGAGI (reference sequence). CDR3 residues: CATTVGGNTNEKLFF. The CDR3 DNA reads TGTGCCACTACAGTGGGGGGGAATACTAATGAAAAACTGTTTTTT.

The chain has TRBV29-1 and TRBJ1-2; the D is unclear. With 5 bases removed from V and 7 bases from J, the gap between germline ends came to 14 bases. Germline V gene lookup returns CDR1 SQVTM and CDR2 ANQGSEA. This CDR3 is 12 amino acids long. For the CDR3, the DNA is TGCAGCGTTCTCCTGTCTGGAGGTGGCTACACCTTC. This gives the protein CSVLLSGGGYTF.

The CDR3 region is CASSPGGRQPQHF. The CDR3 nucleotides are TGTGCCAGCAGTCCAGGGGGCCGGCAGCCCCAGCATTTT. This rearrangement joins TRBV6-5 to TRBJ1-5, with 8 bases aligning to TRBD1. CDR3 length: 13 amino acids. Germline assignment: CDR1 MNHEY and CDR2 SVGAGI. J lost 7 bases, V lost 5 bases, and 4 bases had no gene match.

CDR3 protein: CASSRKDRVIEYSNQPQHF. The CDR3 nucleotides read TGTGCCAGCAGTAGAAAGGACAGGGTAATTGAGTATAGCAATCAGCCCCAGCATTTT. This sequence joins TRBV28 and TRBJ1-5; 8 bases agree with TRBD1. The CDR3 covers 19 residues. Germline V gene data show CDR1 as MDHEN and CDR2 as SYDVKM. Trimming removed 5 bases from V and 0 bases from J; junction bases left unmatched: 15.

The chain links TRBV15 to TRBJ2-7, with D perhaps matching TRBD1 (7 bases). CDR1 is LNHNV, CDR2 YYDKDF, per germline (reference sequence). The CDR3 runs 16 residues. The V end lost 3 bases, the J end lost 2 bases, and 17 bases lay between the germline ends. As DNA, the CDR3 is TGTGCCACCAGCAGGGAGGAGGGGACAGAAGCCTACGAGCAGTACTTC. Protein: CATSREEGTEAYEQYF.

This chain joins TRBV9 and TRBJ2-5, with D possibly matching TRBD1 (5 bases). The CDR3 runs to 15 residues. V gave up 0 bases and J gave up 8 bases, with 17 bases separating them. From germline, CDR1 is SGDLS and CDR2 YYNGEE. The CDR3 here is CASSVGASRAGTQYF. CDR3 DNA: TGTGCCAGCAGCGTAGGGGCGAGCAGGGCCGGAACCCAGTACTTC.

This chain connects TRBV5-4 to TRBJ2-7; 9 bases match TRBD1. After removal of 1 base from V and 1 base from J, the junction contained 3 bases not matched to a gene. CDR3 length equals 15 residues. CDR1 is SGHNT, CDR2 YYREEE, per germline (reference sequence). CDR3: CASSLNRGRSYEQYF. The CDR3, as DNA: TGTGCCAGCAGCTTGAACAGGGGGCGTTCCTACGAGCAGTACTTC.

The V and J genes are TRBV4-1 and TRBJ2-7; TRBD2 aligns across 8 bases. The ends lost 3 bases at V and 1 base at J; junction bases unmatched: 8. Germline values: CDR1 MGHRA, CDR2 YSYEKL. This CDR3 has 16 residues. The chain's CDR3 is CASSQERTSSSYEQYF. The CDR3 nucleotides read TGCGCCAGCAGCCAGGAAAGGACTAGCAGTTCCTACGAGCAGTACTTC.

The chain recombines TRBV7-9 with TRBJ1-1, with D hard to call. Germline V lookup: CDR1 SEHNR, CDR2 FQNEAQ (reference sequence). This CDR3 spans 14 amino acids. Trimming cost V 3 bases and J 0 bases, with 8 bases left between them. The CDR3 loop is CASSLSTLNTEAFF. The CDR3 coding sequence is TGTGCCAGCAGCTTGTCGACACTGAACACTGAAGCTTTCTTT.

The chain couples TRBV5-1 to TRBJ2-7; 8 positions agree with TRBD1. Per the germline V gene, CDR1 is SGHRS and CDR2 is YFSETQ. The CDR3 is 15 residues long. Trimming took 4 bases from V and 1 from J; bases not matched to a gene: 7. This CDR3 is CASSPQGEISYEQYF. CDR3 bases: TGCGCCAGCAGCCCACAGGGGGAAATATCCTACGAGCAGTACTTC.

The chain carries TRBV19 and TRBJ2-1, with 7 bases fitting TRBD1. Trimming at V came to 8 bases and at J to 6 bases, leaving 10 bases not matched to a gene. Germline V gene data show CDR1 as LNHDA and CDR2 as SQIVND (reference sequence). The CDR3 loop spans 14 amino acids. CDR3 nucleotide sequence: TGTGCCAGTGCACCGACAGGGTTAGGCAATGAGCAGTTCTTC. The encoded protein is CASAPTGLGNEQFF.

This clone was recorded once. This chain joins TRBV9 and TRBJ1-4; 10 bases match TRBD1. CDR3 size: 16 residues. Germline V CDR1 and CDR2: SGDLS, YYNGEE. J lost 5 bases, V lost 2 bases, and 6 bases had no gene match. CDR3 sequence reads: CASSVGTGAQNEKLFF. CDR3 coding DNA: TGTGCCAGCAGCGTTGGGACAGGGGCTCAGAATGAAAAACTGTTTTTT.

The V gene is TRBV6-5, the J gene TRBJ2-7, with 7 bases that match TRBD2. The J segment lost 5 bases and the V segment lost 5 bases, leaving 6 bases of the junction unmatched. The CDR3 length is 13 residues. Looked up from germline, CDR1 is MNHEY and CDR2 is SVGAGI. This CDR3 is CASSHLRGDEQYF. CDR3 coding DNA: TGTGCCAGCAGTCACTTACGGGGGGACGAGCAGTACTTC.

The sample holds a few counts of this clone. This chain uses TRBV18 with TRBJ2-2; 11 bases fit TRBD1. Germline assignment: CDR1 KGHSH and CDR2 LQKENI. This CDR3 is built from 15 residues. V gave up 4 bases and J gave up 7 bases; unmatched junction bases: 5. CDR3 in amino acids: CASSLGQGAVGELFF. The CDR3 nucleotides read TGTGCCAGCTCACTCGGACAGGGGGCTGTCGGGGAGCTGTTTTTT.